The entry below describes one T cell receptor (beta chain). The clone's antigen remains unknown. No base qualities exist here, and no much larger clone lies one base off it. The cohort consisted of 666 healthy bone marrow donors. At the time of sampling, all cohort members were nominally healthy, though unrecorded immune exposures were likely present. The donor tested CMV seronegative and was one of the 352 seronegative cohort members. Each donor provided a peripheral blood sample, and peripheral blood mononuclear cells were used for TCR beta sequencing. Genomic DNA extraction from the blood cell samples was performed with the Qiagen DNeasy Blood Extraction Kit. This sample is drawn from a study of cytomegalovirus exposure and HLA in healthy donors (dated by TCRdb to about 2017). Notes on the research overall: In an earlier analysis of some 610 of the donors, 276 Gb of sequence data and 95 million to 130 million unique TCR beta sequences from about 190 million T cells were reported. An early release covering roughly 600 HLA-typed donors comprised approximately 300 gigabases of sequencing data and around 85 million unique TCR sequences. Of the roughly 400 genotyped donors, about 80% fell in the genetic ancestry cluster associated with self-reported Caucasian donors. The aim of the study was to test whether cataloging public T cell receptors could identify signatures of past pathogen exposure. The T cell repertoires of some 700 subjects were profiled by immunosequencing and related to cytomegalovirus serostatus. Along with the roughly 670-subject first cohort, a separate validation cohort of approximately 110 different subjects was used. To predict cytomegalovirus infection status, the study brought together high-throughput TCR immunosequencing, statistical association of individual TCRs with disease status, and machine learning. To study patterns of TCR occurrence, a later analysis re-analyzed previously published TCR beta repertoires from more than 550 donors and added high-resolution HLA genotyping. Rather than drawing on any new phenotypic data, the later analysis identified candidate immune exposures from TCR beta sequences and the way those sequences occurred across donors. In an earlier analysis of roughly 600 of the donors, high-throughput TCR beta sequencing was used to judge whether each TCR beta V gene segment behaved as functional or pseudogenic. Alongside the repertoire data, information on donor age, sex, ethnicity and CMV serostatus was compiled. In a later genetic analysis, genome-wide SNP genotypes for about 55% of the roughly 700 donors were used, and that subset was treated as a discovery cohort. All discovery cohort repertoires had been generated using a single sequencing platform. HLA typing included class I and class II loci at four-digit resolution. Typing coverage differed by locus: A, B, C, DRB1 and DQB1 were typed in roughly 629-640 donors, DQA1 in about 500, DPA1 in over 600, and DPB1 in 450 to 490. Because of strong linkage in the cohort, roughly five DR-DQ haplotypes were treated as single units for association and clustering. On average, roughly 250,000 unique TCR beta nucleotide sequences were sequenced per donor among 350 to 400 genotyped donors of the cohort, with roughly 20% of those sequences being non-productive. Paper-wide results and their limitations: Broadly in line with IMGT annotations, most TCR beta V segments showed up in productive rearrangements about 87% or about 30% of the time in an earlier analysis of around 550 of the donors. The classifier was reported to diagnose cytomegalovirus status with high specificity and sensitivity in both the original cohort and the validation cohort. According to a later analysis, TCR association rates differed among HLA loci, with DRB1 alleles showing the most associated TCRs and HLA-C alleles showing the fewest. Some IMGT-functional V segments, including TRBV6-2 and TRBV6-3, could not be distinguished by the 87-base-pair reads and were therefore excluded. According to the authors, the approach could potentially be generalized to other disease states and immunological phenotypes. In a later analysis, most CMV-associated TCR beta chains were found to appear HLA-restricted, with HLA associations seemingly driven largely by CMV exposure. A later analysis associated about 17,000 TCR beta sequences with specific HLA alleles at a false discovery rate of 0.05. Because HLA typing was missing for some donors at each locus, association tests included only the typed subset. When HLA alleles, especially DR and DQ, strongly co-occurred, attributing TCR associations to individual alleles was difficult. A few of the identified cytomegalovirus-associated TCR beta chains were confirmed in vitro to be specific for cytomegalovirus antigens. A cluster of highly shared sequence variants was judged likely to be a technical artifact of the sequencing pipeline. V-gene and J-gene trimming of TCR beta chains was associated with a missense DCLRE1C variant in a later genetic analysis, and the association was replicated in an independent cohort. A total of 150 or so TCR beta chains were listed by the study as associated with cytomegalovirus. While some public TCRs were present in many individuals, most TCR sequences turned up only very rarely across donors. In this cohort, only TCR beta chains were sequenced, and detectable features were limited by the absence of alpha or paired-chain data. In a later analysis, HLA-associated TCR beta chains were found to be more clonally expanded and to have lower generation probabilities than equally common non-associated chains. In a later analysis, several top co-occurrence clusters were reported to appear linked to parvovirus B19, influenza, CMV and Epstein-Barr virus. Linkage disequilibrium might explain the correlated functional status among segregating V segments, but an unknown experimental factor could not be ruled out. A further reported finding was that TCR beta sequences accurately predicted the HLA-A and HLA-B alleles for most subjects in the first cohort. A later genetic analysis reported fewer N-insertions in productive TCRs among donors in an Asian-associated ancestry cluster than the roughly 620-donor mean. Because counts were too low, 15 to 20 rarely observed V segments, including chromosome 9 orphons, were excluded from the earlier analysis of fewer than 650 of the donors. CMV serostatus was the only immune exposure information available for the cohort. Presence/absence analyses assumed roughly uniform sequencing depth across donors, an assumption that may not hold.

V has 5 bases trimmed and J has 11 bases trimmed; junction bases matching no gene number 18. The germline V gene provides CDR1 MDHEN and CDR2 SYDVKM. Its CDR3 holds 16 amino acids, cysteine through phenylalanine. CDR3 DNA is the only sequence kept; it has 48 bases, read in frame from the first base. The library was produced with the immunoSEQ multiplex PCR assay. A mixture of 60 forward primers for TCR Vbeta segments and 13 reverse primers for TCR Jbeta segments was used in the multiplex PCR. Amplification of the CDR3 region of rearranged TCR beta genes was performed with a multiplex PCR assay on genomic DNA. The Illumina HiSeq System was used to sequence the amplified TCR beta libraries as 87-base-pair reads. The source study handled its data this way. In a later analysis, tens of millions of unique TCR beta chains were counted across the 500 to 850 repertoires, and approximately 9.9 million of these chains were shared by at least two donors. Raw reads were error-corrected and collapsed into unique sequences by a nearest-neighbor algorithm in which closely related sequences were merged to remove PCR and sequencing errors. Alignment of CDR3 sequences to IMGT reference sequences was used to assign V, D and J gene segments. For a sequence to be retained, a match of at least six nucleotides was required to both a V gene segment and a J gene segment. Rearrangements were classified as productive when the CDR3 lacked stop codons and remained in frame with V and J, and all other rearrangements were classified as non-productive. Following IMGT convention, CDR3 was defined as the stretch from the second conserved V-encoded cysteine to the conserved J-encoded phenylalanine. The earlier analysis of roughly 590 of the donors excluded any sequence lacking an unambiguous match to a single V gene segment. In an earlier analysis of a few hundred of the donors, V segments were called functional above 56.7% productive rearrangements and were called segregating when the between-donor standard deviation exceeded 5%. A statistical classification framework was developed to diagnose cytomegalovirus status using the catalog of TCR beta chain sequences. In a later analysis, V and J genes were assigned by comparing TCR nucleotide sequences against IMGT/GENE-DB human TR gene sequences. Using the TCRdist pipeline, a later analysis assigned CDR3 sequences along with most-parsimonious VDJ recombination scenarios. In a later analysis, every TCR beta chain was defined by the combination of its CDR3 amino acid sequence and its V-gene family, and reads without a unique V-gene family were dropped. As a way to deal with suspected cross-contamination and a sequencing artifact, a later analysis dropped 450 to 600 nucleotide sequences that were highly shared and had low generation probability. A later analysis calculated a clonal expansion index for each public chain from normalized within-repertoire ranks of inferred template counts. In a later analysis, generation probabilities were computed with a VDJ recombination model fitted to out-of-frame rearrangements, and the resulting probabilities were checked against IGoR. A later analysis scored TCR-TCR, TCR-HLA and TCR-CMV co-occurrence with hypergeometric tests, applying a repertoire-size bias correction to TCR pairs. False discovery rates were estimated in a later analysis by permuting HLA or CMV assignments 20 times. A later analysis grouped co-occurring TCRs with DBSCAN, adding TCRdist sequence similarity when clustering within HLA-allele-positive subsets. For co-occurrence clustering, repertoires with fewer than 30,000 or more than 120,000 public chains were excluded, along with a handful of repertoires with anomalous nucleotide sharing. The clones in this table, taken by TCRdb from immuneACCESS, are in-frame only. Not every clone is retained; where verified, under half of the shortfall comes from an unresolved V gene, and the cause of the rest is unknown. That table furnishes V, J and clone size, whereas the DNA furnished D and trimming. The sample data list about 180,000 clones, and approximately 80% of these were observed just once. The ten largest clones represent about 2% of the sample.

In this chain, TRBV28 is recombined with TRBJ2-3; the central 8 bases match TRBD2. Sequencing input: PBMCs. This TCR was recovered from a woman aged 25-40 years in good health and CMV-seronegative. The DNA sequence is TGTGCCAGCAGTCCCCAGCTAGCGGGTTTTGTGGGTTGGCAGTATTTT. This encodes CASSPQLAGFVGWQYF.